The source of this TCR beta chain is a study of T cells in Graves' hyperthyroidism and ophthalmopathy (dated by TCRdb to the late 2010s). Background on the whole study: Peripheral blood samples were taken at the time of initial diagnosis, prior to any treatment. The paper describes TCR Vbeta CDR3 sequencing of about 140 peripheral blood samples, made up of about 40 ophthalmopathy patients, over 70 hyperthyroidism patients and 17 progressor patients. After sampling, hyperthyroidism patients received methimazole starting at 30 mg daily, and ophthalmopathy patients received high-dose intravenous methylprednisolone. In roughly six Graves' hyperthyroidism patients, the study also compared T-cell repertoires from thyroid tissue with T-cell repertoires from blood. Prospective prediction of ophthalmopathy was tested in an independent validation cohort consisting of 18 to 20 hyperthyroidism patients and over 15 patients who later progressed to ophthalmopathy. The 80 to 100 discovery patients were randomly divided into training and test sets at a 7:3 ratio. To identify TCR V-J signatures that set the groups apart, the researchers used a discovery cohort of about a hundred patients, made up of roughly 40 with Graves' ophthalmopathy and 55 to 65 with stable Graves' hyperthyroidism. What the research found in general, with its limitations: No statistical method was used to set the sample size in advance, and investigators knew the group allocation. Ophthalmopathy was separated from stable hyperthyroidism by a 13 V-J signature model, with approximately 89% sensitivity and about 84% specificity obtained in cross-validation and 80%/75% obtained in testing. Most expanded thyroid clonotypes (frequency above 0.001) were also detected in blood, a finding suggesting that blood repertoires may reflect thyroid immune responses. During validation, the model predicted progression to ophthalmopathy a median of approximately six months ahead of onset, with almost 71% sensitivity and more than 72% specificity.

Amplification of TCR beta CDR3 regions was carried out from RNA transcripts. A first-round RT-PCR of the TCR CDR3 used the HTBI primer set with the Qiagen OneStep RT-PCR kit. Libraries were constructed in a second round of multiplex PCR, after which size selection and purification were carried out. The libraries were sequenced on an Illumina HiSeq2000 using paired-end 100 bp reads. The authors processed their data as follows. SOAPnuke was used to process the raw data, removing reads that contained adapters or uncalled bases, had a mean Phred below 15, or lacked an exact match to the constant primer or identifier. High-quality paired reads were merged using COPE v1.2.5, and each unique nucleotide sequence was defined as a clonotype. MiTCR v1.1 was used to align clonotypes to the IMGT TRBV, TRBD and TRBJ reference segments. Only V-J combinations with frequency above 0.0001, covering approximately 99% of repertoires, were analysed. A TCS score was defined as the ratio of F50 (clonal expansion) to E x V (chaos), with BLOSUM62-based TCRdist applied between CDR3 peptides within each V-J. Welch's t-statistics and random forest reduced 450 to 600 V-J features to roughly 13, which were used in a naive Bayes classifier (R e1071). TCRdb ran its own pipeline on the public reads, namely fastp trimming at Q25 and MiXCR clone calling, and kept in-frame beta chains. For every CDR3 protein sequence, its rows merge into one entry that carries the most common genes and DNA. The V and J calls and clone size are TCRdb's, not the authors'. The sample contains more than 300,000 distinct CDR3 sequences, roughly an eighth of them found a single time. The leading ten clones occupy around a tenth of the sample.

Many counts were recorded for this clonotype. The antigen it binds to is not known. Per-base qualities were not stored, and no clone one base away is much larger. A patient counted as having stable Graves' hyperthyroidism if no progression to ophthalmopathy occurred over 18 months of follow-up. Hyperthyroidism patients were newly diagnosed, had a disease duration of under 2 months, and were aged 18 to 65 years. Patients with uncontrolled infections, other autoimmune diseases, pregnancy or lactation were excluded. Diagnoses relied on clinical symptoms, serum thyroxine and TRAb, thyroid ultrasound and orbital computed tomography. PBMCs were separated from under 11 ml of fresh peripheral blood using Ficoll-Paque density gradient centrifugation. Total RNA was extracted with Trizol reagent, and quality was checked on an Agilent 2100 Bioanalyzer. CDR1 and CDR2 are drawn from the germline V gene: MDHEN, SYDVKM. V loses 3 bases, J loses 6 bases, and the germline ends lie 9 bases apart. From the cysteine up to the phenylalanine, the CDR3 has a length of 12 residues. Only CDR3 DNA remains: 36 bases, in frame from the first base.

The clonotype originates from a woman under 30 with Graves' hyperthyroidism. Source material: blood. The sequence is built from TRBV28 and TRBJ2-7; there is no confident call for the D gene. The DNA sequence follows: TGTGCCAGCAGTTTTAACCCCCCCGAGCAGTACTTC. Its translation is CASSFNPPEQYF. Reference TRBV28 and TRBJ2-7 proteins supply the regions before and after the CDR3; the full variable domain is: DVKVTQSSRYLVKRTGEKVFLECVQDMDHENMFWYRQDPGLGLRLIYFSYDVKMKEKGDIPEGYSVSREKKERFSLILESASTNQTSMYLCASSFNPPEQYFGPGTRLTVT.